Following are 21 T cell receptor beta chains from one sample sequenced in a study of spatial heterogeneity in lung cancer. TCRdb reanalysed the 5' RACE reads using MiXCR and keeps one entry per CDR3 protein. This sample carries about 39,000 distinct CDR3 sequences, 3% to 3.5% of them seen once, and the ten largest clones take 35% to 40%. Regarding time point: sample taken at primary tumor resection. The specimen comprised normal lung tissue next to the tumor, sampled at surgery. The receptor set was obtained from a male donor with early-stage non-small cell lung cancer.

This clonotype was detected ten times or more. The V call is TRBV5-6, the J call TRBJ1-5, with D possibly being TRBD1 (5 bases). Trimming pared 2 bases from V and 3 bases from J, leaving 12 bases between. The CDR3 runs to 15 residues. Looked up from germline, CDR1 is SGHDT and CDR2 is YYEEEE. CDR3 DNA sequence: TGTGCCAGCAGCTTTCAGGGCGATTACAATCAGCCCCAGCATTTT. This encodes CASSFQGDYNQPQHF.

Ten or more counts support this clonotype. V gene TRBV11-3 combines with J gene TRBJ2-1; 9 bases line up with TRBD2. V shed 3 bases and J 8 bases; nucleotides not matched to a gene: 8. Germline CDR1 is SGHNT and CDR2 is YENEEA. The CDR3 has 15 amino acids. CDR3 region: CASSFGGGAVYEQFF. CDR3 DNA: TGTGCCAGCAGCTTTGGCGGGGGGGCCGTCTATGAGCAGTTCTTC.

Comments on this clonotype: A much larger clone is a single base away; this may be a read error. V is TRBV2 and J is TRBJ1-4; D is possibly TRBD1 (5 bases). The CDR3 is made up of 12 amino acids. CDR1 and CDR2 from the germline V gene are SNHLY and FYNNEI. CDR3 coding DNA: TGTGCCAGCGAGAGGGGAGAAGAAAAACTGCTTTTT. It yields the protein CASERGEEKLLF.

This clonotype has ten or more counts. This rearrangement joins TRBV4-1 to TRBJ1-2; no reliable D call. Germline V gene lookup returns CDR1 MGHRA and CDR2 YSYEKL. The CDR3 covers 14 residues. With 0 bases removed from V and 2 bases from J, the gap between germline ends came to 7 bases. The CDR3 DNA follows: TGCGCCAGCAGCCAAGATGGGCGCAACTATGGCTACACCTTC. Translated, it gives CASSQDGRNYGYTF.

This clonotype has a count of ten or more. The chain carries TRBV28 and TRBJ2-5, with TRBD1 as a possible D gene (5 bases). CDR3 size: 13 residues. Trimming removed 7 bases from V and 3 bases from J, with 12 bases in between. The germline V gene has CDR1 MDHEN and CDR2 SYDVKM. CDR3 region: CASTDSPKETQYF. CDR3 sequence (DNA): TGTGCCAGCACCGACAGTCCAAAAGAGACCCAGTACTTC.

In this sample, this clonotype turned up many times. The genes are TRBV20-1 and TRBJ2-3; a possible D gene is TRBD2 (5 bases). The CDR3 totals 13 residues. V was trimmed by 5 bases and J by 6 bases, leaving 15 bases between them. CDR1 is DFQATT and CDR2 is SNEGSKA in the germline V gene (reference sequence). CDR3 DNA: TGCAGTGCTGCAACTAGACTGGGGGATACGCAGTATTTT. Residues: CSAATRLGDTQYF.

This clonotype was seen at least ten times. The CDR3 DNA sequence: TGTGCCAGCTCACAACCCGGAAAACCCTACGAGCAGTACTTC. It encodes CASSQPGKPYEQYF. This chain links TRBV18 with TRBJ2-7; D uncertain. Germline-derived CDR1 and CDR2 are KGHSH and LQKENI. The CDR3 covers 14 residues. The V end was cut by 4 bases, the J end by 2 bases, with 12 bases between. The full variable domain, rest sourced from reference TRBV18 and TRBJ2-7, is NAGVMQNPRHLVRRRGQEARLRCSPMKGHSHVYWYRQLPEEGLKFMVYLQKENIIDESGMPKERFSAEFPKEGPSILRIQQVVRGDSAAYFCASSQPGKPYEQYFGPGTRLTVT.

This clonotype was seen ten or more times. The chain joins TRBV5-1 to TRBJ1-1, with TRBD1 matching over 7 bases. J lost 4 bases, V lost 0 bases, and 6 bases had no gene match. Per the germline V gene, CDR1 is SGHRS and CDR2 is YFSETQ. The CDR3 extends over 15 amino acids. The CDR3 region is CASSLAAGGSTEAFF. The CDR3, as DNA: TGCGCCAGCAGCTTGGCCGCAGGGGGTTCCACTGAAGCTTTCTTT.

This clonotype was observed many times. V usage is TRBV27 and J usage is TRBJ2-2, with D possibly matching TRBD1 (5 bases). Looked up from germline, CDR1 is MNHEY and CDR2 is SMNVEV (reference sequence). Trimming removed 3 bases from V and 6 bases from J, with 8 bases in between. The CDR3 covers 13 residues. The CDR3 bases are TGTGCCAGCAGTTTCGTAGGGGCCGGGGAGCTGTTTTTT. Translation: CASSFVGAGELFF.

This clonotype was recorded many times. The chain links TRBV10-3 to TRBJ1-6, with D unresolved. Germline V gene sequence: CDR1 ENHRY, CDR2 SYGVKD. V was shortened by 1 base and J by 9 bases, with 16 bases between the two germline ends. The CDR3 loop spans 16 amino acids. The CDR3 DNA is TGTGCCATCAGTGAGTGGGGAGGTAGGATCCCTTCACCCCTCCACTTT. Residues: CAISEWGGRIPSPLHF.

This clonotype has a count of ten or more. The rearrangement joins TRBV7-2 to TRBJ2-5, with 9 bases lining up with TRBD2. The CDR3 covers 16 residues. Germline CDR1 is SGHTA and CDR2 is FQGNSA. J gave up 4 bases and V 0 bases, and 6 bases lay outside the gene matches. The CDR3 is CASSLAGAGGGETQYF. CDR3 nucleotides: TGTGCCAGCAGCTTAGCTGGAGCGGGGGGCGGAGAGACCCAGTACTTC.

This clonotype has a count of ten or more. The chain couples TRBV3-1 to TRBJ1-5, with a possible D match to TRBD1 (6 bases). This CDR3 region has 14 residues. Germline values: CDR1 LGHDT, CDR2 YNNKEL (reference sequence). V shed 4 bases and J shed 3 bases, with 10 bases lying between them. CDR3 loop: CASSPRQVNQPQHF. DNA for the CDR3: TGTGCCAGCAGCCCTCGACAGGTCAATCAGCCCCAGCATTTT.

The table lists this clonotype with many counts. For the CDR3, the DNA is TGCGCCAGCAGCTTGGCCTATAGCACAGATACGCAGTATTTT. Residues: CASSLAYSTDTQYF. The chain carries TRBV5-1 and TRBJ2-3, with D hard to call. V lost 0 bases to trimming and J lost 0 bases, with 5 bases between them. Germline V gives CDR1 SGHRS, CDR2 YFSETQ. This CDR3 contains 14 residues.

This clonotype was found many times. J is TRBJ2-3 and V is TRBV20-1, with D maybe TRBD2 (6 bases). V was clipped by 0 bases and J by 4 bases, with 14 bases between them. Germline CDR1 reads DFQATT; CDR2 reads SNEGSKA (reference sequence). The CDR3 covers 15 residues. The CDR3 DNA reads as TGCAGTGCTAGAGATTTAACAGGAGGGGCAGATACGCAGTATTTT. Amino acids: CSARDLTGGADTQYF.

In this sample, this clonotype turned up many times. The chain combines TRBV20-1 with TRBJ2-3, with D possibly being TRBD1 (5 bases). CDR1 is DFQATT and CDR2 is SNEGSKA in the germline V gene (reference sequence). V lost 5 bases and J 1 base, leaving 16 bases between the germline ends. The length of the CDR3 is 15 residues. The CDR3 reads CSAENSRARTDTQYF. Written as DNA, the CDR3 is TGCAGTGCTGAGAATTCCAGGGCCCGCACAGATACGCAGTATTTT.

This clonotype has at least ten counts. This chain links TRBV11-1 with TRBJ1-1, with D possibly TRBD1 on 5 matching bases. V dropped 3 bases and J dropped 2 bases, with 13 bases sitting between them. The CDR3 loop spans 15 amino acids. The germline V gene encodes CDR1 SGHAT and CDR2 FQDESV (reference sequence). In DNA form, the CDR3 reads TGTGCCAGCAGCTTGGGGCCAGGACGAAACACTGAAGCTTTCTTT. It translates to CASSLGPGRNTEAFF. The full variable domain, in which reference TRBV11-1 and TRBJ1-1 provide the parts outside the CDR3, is EAEVAQSPRYKITEKSQAVAFWCDPISGHATLYWYRQILGQGPELLVQFQDESVVDDSQLPKDRFSAERLKGVDSTLKIQPAELGDSAMYLCASSLGPGRNTEAFFGQGTRLTVV.

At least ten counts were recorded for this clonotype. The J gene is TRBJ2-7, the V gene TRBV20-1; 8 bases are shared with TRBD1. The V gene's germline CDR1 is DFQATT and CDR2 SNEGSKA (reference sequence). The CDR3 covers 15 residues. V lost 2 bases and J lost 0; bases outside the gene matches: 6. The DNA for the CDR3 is TGCAGTGCTAGACTCCCCCAGGGGGCCTCCTACGAGCAGTACTTC. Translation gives CSARLPQGASYEQYF.

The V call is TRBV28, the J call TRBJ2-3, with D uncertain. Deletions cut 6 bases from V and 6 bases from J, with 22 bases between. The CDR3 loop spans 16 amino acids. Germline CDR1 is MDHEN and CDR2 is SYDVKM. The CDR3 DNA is TGTGCCAGCAGCCCCCGGAGTGGGCCCGAGGAGGATACGCAGTATTTT. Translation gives CASSPRSGPEEDTQYF.

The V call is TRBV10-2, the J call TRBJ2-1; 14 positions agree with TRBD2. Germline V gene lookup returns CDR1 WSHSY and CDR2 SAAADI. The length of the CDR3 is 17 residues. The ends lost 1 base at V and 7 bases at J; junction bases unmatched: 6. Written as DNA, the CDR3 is TGCGCCAGCAGTGAGTTGTCGGGGACTAGCGGGAGTAATGAGCAGTTCTTC. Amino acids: CASSELSGTSGSNEQFF.

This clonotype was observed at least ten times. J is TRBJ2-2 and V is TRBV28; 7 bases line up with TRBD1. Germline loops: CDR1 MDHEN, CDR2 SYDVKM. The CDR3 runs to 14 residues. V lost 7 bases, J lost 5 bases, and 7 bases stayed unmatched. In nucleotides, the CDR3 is TGTGCCAGCAACACTCCACAGGGGACCGGGGAGCTGTTTTTT. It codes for CASNTPQGTGELFF.

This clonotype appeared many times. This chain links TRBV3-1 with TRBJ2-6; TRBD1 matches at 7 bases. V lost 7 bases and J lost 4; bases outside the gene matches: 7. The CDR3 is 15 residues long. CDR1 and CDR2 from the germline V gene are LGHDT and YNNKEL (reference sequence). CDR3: CASKLQGSGANVLTF. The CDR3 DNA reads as TGTGCCAGCAAACTACAGGGGTCCGGGGCCAACGTCCTGACTTTC.